Following are 30 T cell receptor beta chains from one sample sequenced in a study of cytomegalovirus exposure and HLA in healthy donors. Vbeta (60) and Jbeta (13) primers were used in the PCR. TCRdb's copy holds only in-frame clones and misses some; the assay was immunoSEQ multiplex PCR. The table records approximately 120,000 clones, 69% of them present only once. Sequencing was carried out using PBMCs. These receptors all come from a woman in her seventies in good health and CMV-seropositive.

V gene TRBV6-6 combines with J gene TRBJ1-2; maybe TRBD1 (5 bases). Trimming pared 10 bases from V and 0 bases from J, leaving 12 bases between. The germline gives CDR1 MNHNY, CDR2 SVGAGI (reference sequence). The CDR3 sequence is 13 residues long. For the CDR3, the DNA is TGTGCCACCTCTAGGGGTACTAACTATGGCTACACCTTC. Amino acid sequence: CATSRGTNYGYTF.

This clone appeared a few times. The V gene is TRBV25-1, the J gene TRBJ2-3; 12 bases match TRBD2. The CDR3 has 18 residues. J was trimmed by 5 bases and V by 1 base; bases with no gene match: 10. Germline CDR1 reads MGHDK; CDR2 reads SYGVNS. The CDR3 spells CASSELWASGGAGDTQYF. The CDR3 nucleotides are TGTGCCAGCAGTGAATTGTGGGCTAGCGGGGGGGCCGGAGATACGCAGTATTTT.

The chain's CDR3 is CASSLVATGLYF. CDR3 bases: TGTGCCAGCAGCTTAGTAGCGACAGGTCTGTACTTC. This sequence joins TRBV7-8 and TRBJ2-7, with D possibly being TRBD1 (6 bases). CDR1 SGHVS and CDR2 FQNEAQ come from the germline V gene. The CDR3 contains 12 residues. V lost 1 base and J 12 bases, leaving 13 bases between the germline ends.

The chain recombines TRBV4-1 with TRBJ2-7; possible D gene TRBD2, 6 bases. This CDR3 contains 16 residues. Trimming shortened V by 4 bases and J by 0 bases, and 16 bases separated the two germline ends. Germline V lookup: CDR1 MGHRA, CDR2 YSYEKL. CDR3 sequence: CASSRDWQGISYEQYF. DNA of the CDR3: TGCGCCAGCAGCCGGGACTGGCAGGGCATCTCCTACGAGCAGTACTTC.

The chain is built from TRBV5-1 and TRBJ2-2; 7 positions agree with TRBD1. J gave up 1 base and V 4 bases, and 7 bases lay outside the gene matches. The CDR3 contains 16 residues. The V gene's germline CDR1 is SGHRS and CDR2 YFSETQ. The CDR3 region is CASSPEGQRNTGELFF. The CDR3 region has the DNA TGCGCCAGCAGCCCAGAGGGACAGAGGAACACCGGGGAGCTGTTTTTT.

This clone was detected once. This sequence joins TRBV7-2 and TRBJ1-1; D is possibly TRBD1 (5 bases). There are 13 residues in the CDR3. V shed 3 bases and J shed 3 bases, with 8 bases lying between them. Per germline, CDR1 SGHTA and CDR2 FQGNSA. CDR3 sequence reads: CASSLTEHTEAFF. Here the CDR3 DNA reads TGTGCCAGCAGCTTGACAGAACACACTGAAGCTTTCTTT.

The V call is TRBV5-4, the J call TRBJ1-3, with TRBD1 identical over 9 bases. CDR1 and CDR2 (germline): SGHNT, YYREEE (reference sequence). The junction had 13 bases not matched to a gene; V was cut back by 1 base and J by 2 bases. The CDR3 is made up of 19 amino acids. The CDR3 sequence: CASSLPPGTGNLAGNTIYF. The CDR3 DNA reads as TGTGCCAGCAGCTTGCCTCCCGGGACAGGGAATTTAGCTGGAAACACCATATATTTT. The whole variable domain, filled in from reference TRBV5-4 and TRBJ1-3, reads ETGVTQSPTHLIKTRGQQVTLRCSSQSGHNTVSWYQQALGQGPQFIFQYYREEENGRGNFPPRFSGLQFPNYSSELNVNALELDDSALYLCASSLPPGTGNLAGNTIYFGEGSWLTVV.

The table lists this clone with a count of one. The rearrangement links TRBV15 to TRBJ1-2; 7 bases match TRBD1. J gave up 4 bases and V 7 bases, and 15 bases lay outside the gene matches. The CDR3 contains 16 residues. CDR1 and CDR2 (germline): LNHNV, YYDKDF (reference sequence). In DNA, the CDR3 is TGTGCCACCACAACGGGACAGCAAATATCGGGCTATGGCTACACCTTC. The encoded protein is CATTTGQQISGYGYTF.

As concerns this clone: The sample holds other DNA sequences that translate to the same CDR3. V and J are TRBV6-5 and TRBJ1-1, with 8 bases matching TRBD1. Per germline, CDR1 MNHEY and CDR2 SVGAGI. The CDR3 has 15 amino acids. V shed 2 bases and J 2 bases; nucleotides not matched to a gene: 4. CDR3 loop: CASSYTDRGNTEAFF. As DNA, the CDR3 is TGTGCCAGCAGTTACACCGACAGGGGTAACACTGAAGCTTTCTTT.

This CDR3 is CASSLGSSGGSDTQYF. The CDR3 DNA is TGTGCCAGCAGCTTAGGGTCTAGCGGGGGCTCAGATACGCAGTATTTT. The V and J genes are TRBV7-6 and TRBJ2-3; 10 bases agree with TRBD2. The CDR3 totals 16 residues. Germline-derived CDR1 and CDR2 are SGHVS and FNYEAQ. V was clipped by 1 base and J by 4 bases; unmatched bases: 5.

This clone has a single count. The chain recombines TRBV19 with TRBJ1-2; 10 bases align to TRBD1. The ends lost 10 bases at V and 9 bases at J; junction bases unmatched: 8. Germline CDR1 and CDR2: LNHDA and SQIVND (reference sequence). The CDR3 length is 12 residues. This chain's CDR3 is CAIRTGGKSYTF. In nucleotides, the CDR3 is TGTGCCATCAGGACAGGGGGTAAAAGCTACACCTTC. Full variable domain (missing parts from reference TRBV19 and TRBJ1-2): DGGITQSPKYLFRKEGQNVTLSCEQNLNHDAMYWYRQDPGQGLRLIYYSQIVNDFQKGDIAEGYSVSREKKESFPLTVTSAQKNPTAFYLCAIRTGGKSYTFGSGTRLTVV.

This clone came up a few times. The V and J genes are TRBV25-1 and TRBJ1-6; D gene unclear. Trimming stripped 1 base from V and 9 bases from J, with 13 bases between. CDR1 is MGHDK, CDR2 SYGVNS, per germline. The CDR3 loop spans 15 amino acids. CDR3 coding DNA: TGTGCCAGCAGTGAATCGGCCGGAGCAAGTTCACCCCTCCACTTT. It yields the protein CASSESAGASSPLHF. Full variable domain (remainder filled in from reference TRBV25-1 and TRBJ1-6): EADIYQTPRYLVIGTGKKITLECSQTMGHDKMYWYQQDPGMELHLIHYSYGVNSTEKGDLSSESTVSRIRTEHFPLTLESARPSHTSQYLCASSESAGASSPLHFGNGTRLTVT.

This chain uses TRBV5-8 with TRBJ2-7, with a tentative D call TRBD1 (6 bases). Trimming cost V 4 bases and J 4 bases, with 6 bases left between them. Germline V gene data show CDR1 as SGHTS and CDR2 as YDEGEE. The CDR3 runs 11 residues. For the CDR3, the DNA is TGTGCCAGCAGCAGGGGGTACGAGCAGTACTTC. Residues: CASSRGYEQYF.

This clone was detected only a few times. The gene calls are TRBV15 and TRBJ1-2; TRBD1 aligns across 8 bases. The CDR3 is 14 residues long. Germline V CDR1 and CDR2: LNHNV, YYDKDF (reference sequence). V gave up 0 bases and J gave up 9 bases; unmatched junction bases: 6. CDR3 sequence: CATSRDEHRGSYTF. The CDR3 DNA reads TGTGCCACCAGCAGAGACGAACACAGGGGGAGCTACACCTTC.

The chain has TRBV19 and TRBJ2-2; 12 bases are a match to TRBD2. The germline V gene has CDR1 LNHDA and CDR2 SQIVND (reference sequence). This CDR3 has 16 residues. Trimming at V came to 3 bases and at J to 4 bases, leaving 3 bases not matched to a gene. The CDR3 bases are TGTGCCAGTAGTATTGCTAGCGGGGGGGGCACCGGGGAGCTGTTTTTT. Its translation is CASSIASGGGTGELFF.

The chain couples TRBV19 to TRBJ1-1; no reliable D call. Between the trimmed V and J ends, which lost 4 bases and 4 bases, there was a span of 13 bases. Germline loops: CDR1 LNHDA, CDR2 SQIVND (reference sequence). The CDR3 is made up of 14 amino acids. The CDR3 coding sequence is TGTGCCAGTAGTAGTAGTGGACTCCCCACTGAAGCTTTCTTT. This gives the protein CASSSSGLPTEAFF.

There are a few counts of this clone. CDR3 DNA sequence: TGTGCCAGCAGTTACCTTTCCCTATCTGGAAACACCATATATTTT. It is translated as CASSYLSLSGNTIYF. The chain carries TRBV6-6 and TRBJ1-3, with D unresolved. The CDR3 is 15 amino acids. V lost 2 bases and J lost 1, with 9 bases in between. Germline-derived CDR1 and CDR2 are MNHNY and SVGAGI (reference sequence).

This chain uses TRBV19 with TRBJ2-7; tentatively, D is TRBD2 (5 bases). The CDR3 length is 13 residues. The germline V gene has CDR1 LNHDA and CDR2 SQIVND (reference sequence). The V end was cut by 5 bases, the J end by 4 bases, with 12 bases between. CDR3 protein: CASSAGLGYEQYF. CDR3 coding DNA: TGTGCCAGTAGTGCGGGCCTCGGATACGAGCAGTACTTC.

This clone was seen only a few times. The chain has TRBV5-5 and TRBJ2-2; 11 bases align to TRBD1. The germline gives CDR1 SGHKS, CDR2 YYEKEE (reference sequence). This CDR3 contains 15 residues. The V segment lost 3 bases and the J segment 2 bases; nucleotides outside the gene matches: 0. CDR3 protein: CASSWTGGNTGELFF. Written as DNA, the CDR3 is TGTGCCAGCAGCTGGACAGGGGGCAACACCGGGGAGCTGTTTTTT.

The CDR3: CASSLQGASYTF. CDR3 in DNA: TGTGCCAGCAGCCTACAGGGGGCGAGCTACACCTTC. This rearrangement joins TRBV7-2 to TRBJ1-2; 9 nucleotides line up with TRBD1. Germline V gives CDR1 SGHTA, CDR2 FQGNSA. V lost 5 bases, J lost 9 bases, and 4 bases stayed unmatched. This CDR3 is 12 amino acids long. Supplemented by reference TRBV7-2 and TRBJ1-2, the full variable domain reads GAGVSQSPSNKVTEKGKDVELRCDPISGHTALYWYRQSLGQGLEFLIYFQGNSAPDKSGLPSDRFSAERTGGSVSTLTIQRTQQEDSAVYLCASSLQGASYTFGSGTRLTVV.

This clone was seen only once. This sequence joins TRBV5-1 and TRBJ2-7; no reliable D call. The CDR3 length is 14 residues. Germline CDR1 is SGHRS and CDR2 is YFSETQ. V was pared by 1 base and J by 0 bases, with 8 bases between. The CDR3 bases are TGCGCCAGCAGCTTGACAGAGAGCTCCTACGAGCAGTACTTC. Translated: CASSLTESSYEQYF.

The V call is TRBV10-3, the J call TRBJ1-4, with 11 bases that match TRBD1. The V segment lost 6 bases and the J segment 7 bases; nucleotides outside the gene matches: 7. CDR1 is ENHRY and CDR2 is SYGVKD in the germline V gene. The CDR3 length is 15 residues. The CDR3 sequence is CAISAGTGGAEKLFF. CDR3 bases: TGTGCCATCAGCGCAGGGACAGGGGGAGCTGAAAAACTGTTTTTT.

The table lists this clone with a few counts. The chain couples TRBV5-6 to TRBJ2-2; the D gene is possibly TRBD1 (6 bases). Germline assignment: CDR1 SGHDT and CDR2 YYEEEE. This CDR3 is 13 amino acids long. The ends were cut back, 4 bases at V and 6 bases at J, with 10 bases in the middle. CDR3: CASSDSGAGELFF. The CDR3 nucleotides are TGTGCCAGCAGCGACTCAGGGGCCGGGGAGCTGTTTTTT. The entire variable domain, with the rest obtained from reference TRBV5-6 and TRBJ2-2, is as follows: DAGVTQSPTHLIKTRGQQVTLRCSPKSGHDTVSWYQQALGQGPQFIFQYYEEEERQRGNFPDRFSGHQFPNYSSELNVNALLLGDSALYLCASSDSGAGELFFGEGSRLTVL.

V gene TRBV15 combines with J gene TRBJ2-7, with TRBD2 matching over 8 bases. V shed 3 bases, J shed 5 bases, and the junction held 12 bases outside the gene matches. The CDR3 sequence is 16 residues long. Germline CDR1 reads LNHNV; CDR2 reads YYDKDF (reference sequence). The CDR3 spells CATSREAAGGMNEQYF. CDR3 sequence (DNA): TGTGCCACCAGCAGGGAAGCTGCGGGGGGTATGAACGAGCAGTACTTC.

The rearrangement links TRBV29-1 to TRBJ1-2; TRBD1 matches at 9 bases. The CDR3 is made up of 12 amino acids. The germline V gene has CDR1 SQVTM and CDR2 ANQGSEA. Trimming took 7 bases from V and 5 from J; bases not matched to a gene: 5. The DNA for the CDR3 is TGCAGCGCCACAGGGGGCGGGTATGGCTACACCTTC. Translated: CSATGGGYGYTF.

This sequence joins TRBV10-3 and TRBJ2-5; TRBD1 matches at 7 bases. CDR3 size: 15 residues. Germline assignment: CDR1 ENHRY and CDR2 SYGVKD. After removal of 2 bases from V and 2 bases from J, the junction contained 5 bases not matched to a gene. The CDR3 reads CAISERRDSQETQYF. The CDR3 region has the DNA TGTGCCATCAGTGAGCGAAGGGACAGTCAAGAGACCCAGTACTTC.

This clone turned up a few times. The rearrangement links TRBV5-1 to TRBJ1-6; D is possibly TRBD1 (6 bases). Per the germline V gene, CDR1 is SGHRS and CDR2 is YFSETQ. V lost 0 bases to trimming and J lost 2 bases, with 9 bases between them. This CDR3 region has 16 residues. CDR3 region: CASSLDGGPYNSPLHF. CDR3 nucleotides: TGCGCCAGCAGCTTGGATGGGGGCCCCTATAATTCACCCCTCCACTTT.

This clone was observed once. The gene calls are TRBV10-1 and TRBJ2-1; TRBD1 matches at 7 bases. The V segment lost 10 bases and the J segment 9 bases; nucleotides outside the gene matches: 9. Germline-derived CDR1 and CDR2 are WNHNN and SYGVQD (reference sequence). The CDR3 is 12 residues long. CDR3 region: CAKGDSFCEQFF. The CDR3 DNA follows: TGCGCCAAGGGGGACAGCTTCTGTGAGCAGTTCTTC.

This clone occurred a few times. The CDR3 protein is CASSLVPGEGGYTF. CDR3 DNA sequence: TGTGCCAGCAGCTTAGTCCCGGGCGAGGGAGGCTACACCTTC. The chain couples TRBV7-2 to TRBJ1-2; D is uncertain. V was pared by 1 base and J by 8 bases, with 14 bases between. Looked up from germline, CDR1 is SGHTA and CDR2 is FQGNSA. This CDR3 is built from 14 residues.

This clone was detected many times. The rearrangement links TRBV4-3 to TRBJ2-2, with TRBD1 identical over 7 bases. Trimming took 0 bases from V and 0 from J; bases not matched to a gene: 4. The length of the CDR3 is 17 residues. CDR1 is LGHNA and CDR2 is YSLEER in the germline V gene. The DNA of the CDR3 is TGCGCCAGCAGCCAAGAAAGAGGGACAGCGAACACCGGGGAGCTGTTTTTT. Protein product: CASSQERGTANTGELFF.